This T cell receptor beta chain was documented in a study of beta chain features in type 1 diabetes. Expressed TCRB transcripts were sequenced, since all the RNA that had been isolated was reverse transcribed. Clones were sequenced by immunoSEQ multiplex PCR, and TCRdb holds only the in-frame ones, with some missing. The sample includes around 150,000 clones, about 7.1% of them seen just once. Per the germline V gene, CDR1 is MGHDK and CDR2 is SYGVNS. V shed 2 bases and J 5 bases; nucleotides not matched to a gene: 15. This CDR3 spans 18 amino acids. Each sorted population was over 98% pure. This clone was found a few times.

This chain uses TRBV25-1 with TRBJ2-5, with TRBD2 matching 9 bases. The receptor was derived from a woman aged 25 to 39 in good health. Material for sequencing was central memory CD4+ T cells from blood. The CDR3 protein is CASSEGRGSGRIRETQYF. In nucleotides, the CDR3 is TGTGCCAGCAGTGAAGGTCGGGGTAGCGGGAGAATTAGGGAGACCCAGTACTTC. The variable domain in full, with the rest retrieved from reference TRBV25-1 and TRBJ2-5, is EADIYQTPRYLVIGTGKKITLECSQTMGHDKMYWYQQDPGMELHLIHYSYGVNSTEKGDLSSESTVSRIRTEHFPLTLESARPSHTSQYLCASSEGRGSGRIRETQYFGPGTRLLVL.